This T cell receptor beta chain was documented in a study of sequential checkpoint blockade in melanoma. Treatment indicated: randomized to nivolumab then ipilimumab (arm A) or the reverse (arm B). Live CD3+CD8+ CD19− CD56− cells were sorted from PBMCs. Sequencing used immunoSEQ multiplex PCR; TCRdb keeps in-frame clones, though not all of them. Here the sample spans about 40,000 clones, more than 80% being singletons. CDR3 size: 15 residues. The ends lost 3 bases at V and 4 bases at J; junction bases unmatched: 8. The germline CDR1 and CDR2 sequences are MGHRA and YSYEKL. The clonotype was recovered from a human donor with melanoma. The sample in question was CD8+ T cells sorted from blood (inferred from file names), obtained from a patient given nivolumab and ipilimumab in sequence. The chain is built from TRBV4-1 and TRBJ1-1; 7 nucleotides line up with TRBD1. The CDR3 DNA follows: TGCGCCAGCAGCCATCCACAGGGGCAGAGCACTGAAGCTTTCTTT. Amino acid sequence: CASSHPQGQSTEAFF.